This TCR beta chain was identified during a study of blood T cell repertoires in COVID-19. The CDR3 has 19 amino acids. Trimming cost V 0 bases and J 1 base; bases outside gene matches: 14. The germline V gene encodes CDR1 SGDLS and CDR2 YYNGEE. Here immunoSEQ multiplex PCR was the method, and the copy in TCRdb shows in-frame clones only, minus some. This sample carries about 48,000 clones, 90% of them seen once, and the ten largest clones take 5% to 6.5%. This chain joins TRBV9 and TRBJ1-2; 8 nucleotides agree with TRBD1. The source is a man aged 65-85 years with acute or convalescent COVID-19. Specimen: peripheral blood. In DNA form, the CDR3 reads TGTGCCAGCAGCGTAGCCCCATCCCGAACAGGGGGGGATAACTATGGCTACACCTTC. As protein: CASSVAPSRTGGDNYGYTF.